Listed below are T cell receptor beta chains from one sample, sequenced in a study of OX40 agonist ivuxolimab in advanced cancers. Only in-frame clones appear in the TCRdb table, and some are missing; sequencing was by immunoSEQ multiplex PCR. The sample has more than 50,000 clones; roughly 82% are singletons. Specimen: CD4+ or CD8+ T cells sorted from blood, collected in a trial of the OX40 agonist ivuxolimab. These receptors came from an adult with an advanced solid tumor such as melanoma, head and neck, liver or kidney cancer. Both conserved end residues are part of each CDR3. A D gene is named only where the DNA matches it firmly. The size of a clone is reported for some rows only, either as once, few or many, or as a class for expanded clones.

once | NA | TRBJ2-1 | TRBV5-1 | CASSTPQGNEQFF | TGCGCCAGCAGCACCCCTCAGGGGAATGAGCAGTTCTTC
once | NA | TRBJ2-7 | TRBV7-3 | CASSRYGRNDYEQYF | TGTGCCAGCAGCCGCTACGGGAGAAATGACTACGAGCAGTACTTC
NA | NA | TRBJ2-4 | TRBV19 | CASSIVGAAANIQYF | TGTGCCAGTAGTATAGTTGGGGCCGCGGCAAACATTCAGTACTTC
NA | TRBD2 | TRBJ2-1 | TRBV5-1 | CASSLSGGSVYNEQFF | TGCGCCAGCAGCTTATCGGGGGGAAGCGTCTACAATGAGCAGTTCTTC
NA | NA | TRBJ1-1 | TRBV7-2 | CASSSLGGMRTEAFF | TGTGCCAGCAGTTCCCTGGGGGGGATGCGTACTGAAGCTTTCTTT
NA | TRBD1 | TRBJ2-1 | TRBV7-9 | CASSVGQAHNEQFF | TGTGCCAGCAGCGTCGGACAGGCCCACAATGAGCAGTTCTTC
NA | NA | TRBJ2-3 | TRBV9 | CASSVSEDTQYF | TGTGCCAGCAGCGTGAGCGAAGATACGCAGTATTTT
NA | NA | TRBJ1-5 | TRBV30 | CAWSWGGDQPQHF | TGTGCCTGGAGTTGGGGGGGAGATCAGCCCCAGCATTTT
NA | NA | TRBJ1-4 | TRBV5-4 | CASSAGGLNEKLFF | TGTGCCAGCAGCGCGGGGGGCCTTAATGAAAAACTGTTTTTT
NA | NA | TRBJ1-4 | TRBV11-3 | CASSLRFDSQLFF | TGTGCCAGCAGCCTGCGATTTGACAGTCAACTGTTTTTT
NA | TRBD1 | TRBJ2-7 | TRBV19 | CASSSPRTGVVEQYF | TGTGCCAGTAGTTCGCCCCGGACAGGGGTTGTCGAGCAGTACTTC
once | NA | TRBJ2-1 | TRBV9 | CASSRGGSSSYNEQFF | TGTGCCAGCAGCCGAGGGGGGTCGAGCTCCTACAATGAGCAGTTCTTC
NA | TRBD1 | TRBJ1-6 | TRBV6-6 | CASRPGTDLSPLHF | TGTGCCAGCAGACCCGGGACAGACTTATCACCCCTCCACTTT
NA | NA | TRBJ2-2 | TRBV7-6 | CASSSRAANTGELFF | TGTGCCAGCAGCAGCAGGGCGGCGAACACCGGGGAGCTGTTTTTT
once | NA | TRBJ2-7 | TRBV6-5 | CASSYDWGALYEQYF | TGTGCCAGCAGTTACGATTGGGGTGCGCTCTACGAGCAGTACTTC
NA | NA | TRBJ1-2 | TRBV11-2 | CASSLGIGYGYTF | TGTGCCAGCAGCTTAGGGATTGGATACGGCTACACCTTC
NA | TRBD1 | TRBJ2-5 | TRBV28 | CASSLFPWGRQGARRETQYF | TGTGCCAGCAGTTTATTCCCTTGGGGACGGCAGGGGGCCCGACGGGAGACCCAGTACTTC
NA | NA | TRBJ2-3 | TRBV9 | CASSRKQDTDTQYF | TGTGCCAGCAGCCGAAAACAGGACACAGATACGCAGTATTTT
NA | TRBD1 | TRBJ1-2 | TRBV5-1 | CASSRTGDYGYTF | TGCGCCAGCAGCAGGACAGGGGATTATGGCTACACCTTC
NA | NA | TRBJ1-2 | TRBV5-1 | CASSFRDYGYTF | TGCGCCAGCAGCTTCAGGGACTATGGCTACACCTTC
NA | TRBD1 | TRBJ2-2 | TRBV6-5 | CASSYKGAPPGELFF | TGTGCCAGCAGTTACAAGGGGGCCCCCCCCGGGGAGCTGTTTTTT
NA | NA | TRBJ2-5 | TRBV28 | CASSPRGGRETQYF | TGTGCCAGCAGCCCCCGAGGGGGGAGGGAGACCCAGTACTTC
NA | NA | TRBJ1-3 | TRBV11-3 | CASSLGDEAGGNTIYF | TGTGCCAGCAGCTTAGGGGACGAGGCTGGTGGAAACACCATATATTTT
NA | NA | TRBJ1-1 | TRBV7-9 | CASSLWVRTNTEAFF | TGTGCCAGCAGCTTATGGGTCAGAACGAACACTGAAGCTTTCTTT